This paragraph covers one T cell receptor (beta chain) sequence. These data are taken from a study of blood T cell repertoires in COVID-19. Overall study: Acute and convalescent COVID-19 samples came from the United States, Italy and Spain. T cells, B-cell-depleted T cells, or PBMCs supplied cDNA or gDNA.

Per the original methods: Estimated nucleated cell counts came from reference gene primer amplification. Clones were read by immunoSEQ multiplex PCR, and TCRdb kept only the in-frame ones, dropping some. The D gene and trimming were derived from the DNA, and the V and J assignments and clone size from that table. Among 130,000 to 150,000 clones listed, around 85% were seen once. Germline V gene data show CDR1 as SGHRS and CDR2 as YFSETQ. This CDR3 is 12 amino acids long. With 4 bases clipped from V and 3 bases from J, the junction kept 0 bases outside the gene matches. The chain carries TRBV5-1 and TRBJ2-7; 8 positions match TRBD1. The sample comprised peripheral blood. The clonotype originates from a woman aged 40 to 50 with active or convalescent COVID-19. The CDR3 reads CASSGQGYEQYF. The CDR3 DNA reads TGCGCCAGCAGCGGACAGGGCTACGAGCAGTACTTC.